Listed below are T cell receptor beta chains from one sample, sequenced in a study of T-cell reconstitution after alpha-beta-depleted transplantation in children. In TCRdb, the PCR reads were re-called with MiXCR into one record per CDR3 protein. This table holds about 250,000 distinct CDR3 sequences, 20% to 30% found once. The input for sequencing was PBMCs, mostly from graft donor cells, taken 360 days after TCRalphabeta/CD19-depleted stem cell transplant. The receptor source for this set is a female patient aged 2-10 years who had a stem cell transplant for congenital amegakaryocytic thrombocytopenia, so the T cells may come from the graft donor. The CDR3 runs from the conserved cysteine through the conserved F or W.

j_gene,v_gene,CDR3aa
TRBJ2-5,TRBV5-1,CASSSRDSLQETQYF
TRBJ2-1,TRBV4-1,CASSPQGGGLAGPGGYNEQFF
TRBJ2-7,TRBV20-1,CSASQPGLGSYEQYF
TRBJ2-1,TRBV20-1,CSADNPNRFNEQFF
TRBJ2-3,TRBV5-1,CASSLIGLAKSGRVGTDTQYF
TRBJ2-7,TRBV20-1,CSPGQGIYEQYF
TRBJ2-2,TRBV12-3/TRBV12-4,CASAGTTGELFF
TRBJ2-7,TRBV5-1,CASSTYSGERTYEQYF
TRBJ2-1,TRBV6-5,CASSSSAPSSYNEQFF
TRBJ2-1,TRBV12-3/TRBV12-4,CASRRNPTRWSYNEQFF
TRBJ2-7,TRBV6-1,CASRDGGGYEQYF
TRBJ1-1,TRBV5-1,CASSLERIAVNTEAFF
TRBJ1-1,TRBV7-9,CASSLLKGNTEAFF
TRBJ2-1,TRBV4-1,CASSQEFPSGYNEQFF
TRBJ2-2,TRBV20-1,CSAGTSGSTGELFF
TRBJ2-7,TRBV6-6,CASSGTAYEQYF